This TCR beta chain was recovered during a study of T cell repertoires in cytomegalovirus infection (dated by TCRdb to about 2019). Regarding the complete study: Recently identified HLA-C-restricted CMV epitopes, whose presentation resists viral immunomodulation, were targeted by peptide stimulations together with well-studied HLA-B-restricted epitopes. Donor HLA type was relevant to the analysis, as public TCR beta signatures indicated carriage of CMV infection together with the matching HLA type.

Broader findings and caveats from the paper: The ex vivo response was dominated by HLA-C-restricted CMV-specific TCR beta clonotypes, and the single most frequent clonotype in two of eight donors was supplied by these HLA-C-restricted clonotypes. In both this cohort and an independent roughly 330-donor cohort, the cumulative frequency of public TCR beta family members distinguished carriers of CMV infection plus the relevant HLA type.

In regard to this clonotype: What this receptor recognizes is not known. No qualities accompany the bases; no much larger clone lies one base away.

The run used an Illumina HiSeq 1500. Starting from the raw public reads, TCRdb applied fastp trimming at Q25, assembled clones with MiXCR and retained in-frame beta chains. Each entry is one CDR3 protein sequence, shown with its most common DNA and genes. The sample has some 480,000 distinct CDR3 sequences on record, 25% to 35% of them singletons. 17% of the sample is held by the ten biggest clonotypes. What this sample's treatment or condition label stands for: in vitro stimulation with specific CMV peptide epitopes to enrich CMV-specific T cells. Trimming at the junction amounts to 2 bases on V and 8 bases on J, and the germline ends lie 23 bases apart. CDR1 and CDR2 were assigned from the germline V gene (reference sequence) as WNHNN and SYGVQD. The CDR3 goes from the cysteine to the phenylalanine over 17 residues. Kept here is only the CDR3 DNA, which spans 51 bases and is read in frame from base 1.

The receptor chain draws on TRBV10-1 and TRBJ2-3; tentative D gene TRBD2, with 6 bases matching. The source of this sequence is a human donor in good health (CMV status not recorded). Some clones in this sample may be carry-over from other donors' samples. The starting material was cultured PBMCs, obtained from culture after CMV antigen stimulation. The sequenced DNA: TGCGCCAGCAGTGAGCTTCGGGGGACTCTGAGTGGGGGTACGCAGTATTTT. The encoded protein is CASSELRGTLSGGTQYF.